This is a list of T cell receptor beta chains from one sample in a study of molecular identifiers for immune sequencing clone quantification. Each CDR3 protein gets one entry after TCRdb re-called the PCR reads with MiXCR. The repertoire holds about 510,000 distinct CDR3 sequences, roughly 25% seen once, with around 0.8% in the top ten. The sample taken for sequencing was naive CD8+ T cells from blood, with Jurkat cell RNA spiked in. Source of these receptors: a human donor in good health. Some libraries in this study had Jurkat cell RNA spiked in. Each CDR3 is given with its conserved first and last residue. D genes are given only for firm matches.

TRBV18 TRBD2 CASSPSMAGGQSEQFF
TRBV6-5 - CASSYHGAYEQYF
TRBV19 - CASSITIQSSYEQYF
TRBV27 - CASSLSGGHQYEQYF
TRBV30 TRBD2 CAWDGGAVPSTNTQYF
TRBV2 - CASSYRTDYGYTF
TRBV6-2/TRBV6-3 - CASTHGETQYF
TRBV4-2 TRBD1 CASSPTEGGLRNTIYF
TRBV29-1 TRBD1 CSVPVTGGSYGYTF
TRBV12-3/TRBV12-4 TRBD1 CASSAGQGRFTGELFF
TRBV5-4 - CASSWRETQYF
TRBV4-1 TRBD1 CVSSQAGQGYYEQYF
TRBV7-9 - CASSLPWGGTDTQYF
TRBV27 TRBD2 CASSSTLAGLQETQYF
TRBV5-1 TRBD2 CASSSWSSGQETQYF
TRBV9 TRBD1 CASSGQGTAGELFF
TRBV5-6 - CASSLSARANQPQHF
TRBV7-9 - CASSPKGGELAYEQYF
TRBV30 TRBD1 CAWNTGTGVLDYGYTF
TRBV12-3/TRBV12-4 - CASSLEGWLETQYF
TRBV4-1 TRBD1 CASSQDSGTGEYF
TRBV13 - CAGSWGQQNTEAFF
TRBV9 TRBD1 CASSDGQDPRDGYTF
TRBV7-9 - CASSAFAETQYF
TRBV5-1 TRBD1 CASSFADRALSDEQYF
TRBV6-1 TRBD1 CASSQNRGPTGELFF
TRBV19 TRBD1 CASSFQGARSEQYF
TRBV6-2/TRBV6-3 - CASSSGEEGMNTEAFF
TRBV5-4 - CASSLAVGTDTQYF
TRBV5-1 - CASSFDEGQPQHF
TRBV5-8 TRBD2 CASQHPTSGQIIQETQYF